This entry describes one TCR beta chain. Its antigen remains unidentified. Other DNA sequences of this sample code for an identical CDR3. The data derive from a study of a mutant IDH1 vaccine in newly diagnosed glioma. CDR3 length: 13 residues. V lost 2 bases and J 2 bases, leaving 6 bases between the germline ends. The germline gives CDR1 KGHSH, CDR2 LQKENI. As to time point: week 11, during vaccination. Vaccination comprised doses that each held 300 ug of mutant IDH1 20-mer peptide, plus topical imiquimod. The assay was immunoSEQ multiplex PCR, and TCRdb's table has in-frame clones only and misses some. The data hold 110,000 or so clones, with under 90% observed a single time.

The sequence derives from a woman aged 45-60 years with glioma. V gene TRBV18 combines with J gene TRBJ2-5; D could derive from TRBD1 or TRBD2 (5 bases each). The specimen comprised PBMCs, sampled from a glioma patient whose treatment included an IDH1 peptide vaccine. CDR3 sequence reads: CASSPGGQETQYF. In DNA form, the CDR3 reads TGTGCCAGCTCACCAGGGGGACAAGAGACCCAGTACTTC.